This T cell receptor beta chain was documented in a study of blood T cell repertoires in COVID-19 (dated by TCRdb to the early 2020s). Regarding the research as a whole: The collaborator samples originated in the United States, Italy and Spain and spanned the acute and convalescent phases of COVID-19. The prospective study material was composed of cDNA or gDNA derived from T cells, B-cell-depleted T cells, or PBMCs. The dataset comprised deeply sampled blood TCRbeta repertoires from subjects exposed to, actively infected with, or recovered from COVID-19. The repertoires were made available in a free public database intended to serve as a resource for research on the immune response to SARS-CoV-2. The samples were drawn from the first 160 participants of the ongoing ImmuneRACE study and from 1,254 subjects provided by 6 global collaborators. Sample metadata almost always included a de-identified subject ID, COVID-19 status, age in years and sex. Where HLA class I and class II types were available, the types were taken from metadata supplied by the sample provider, not from assay-based typing. General findings and caveats noted by the study authors: Clinical and demographic metadata were provided uncurated, with the amount varying by source and participant.

The sample holds a few counts of this clone. What this receptor recognizes is not known. No much larger clonotype is one base removed from it; base qualities were not supplied. The immunoSEQ Assay, a bias-controlled multiplex PCR, was used to amplify TCRbeta CDR3 regions from genomic DNA. On the authors' methods: The number of nucleated cells in each sample was estimated from the amplification of reference gene primers within the assay. To quantify the absolute abundance of each unique TCRbeta CDR3 rearrangement, sequence reads were collapsed and filtered. For each sample, productive Simpson clonality was calculated as the square root of Simpson's diversity index across productive rearrangements. TCRdb took this table from immuneACCESS and kept in-frame rearrangements with V and J called. Such tables lack part of the clones; where checked against another copy, unresolved V genes explain under half of the gap, and the rest is unexplained. The V and J calls and the clone size are those of that table, but D and trimming were determined from the DNA. Here the sample has fewer than 300,000 clones; 82% occur a single time. Jointly, the top ten make up 3.1% of the sample.

Collaborating institutions collected whole blood in K2EDTA tubes following their own protocols. Collaborator samples were shipped for TCRbeta analysis as frozen whole blood, isolated PBMCs, or DNA extracted from either sample type. This clonotype originated in a woman aged 18-29 years with acute or convalescent COVID-19. Material for sequencing was peripheral blood.

Read as DNA, the sequence is TGTGCCAGCTCACCACCTGGACTAGCGGGAGGGGTTGAGCAGTTCTTC. This encodes CASSPPGLAGGVEQFF. The chain joins TRBV18 to TRBJ2-1, and 15 junction bases match TRBD2. The CDR3 sequence holds 16 residues, the cysteine and phenylalanine included. Just CDR3 DNA is preserved here, 48 bases in frame from base 1. Clipping removes 0 bases from V and 9 bases from J, with 3 as the unmatched junction base count. The germline V gene specifies KGHSH as CDR1 and LQKENI as CDR2.